The 26 T cell receptor beta chains below all came from one sample that was sequenced in a study of response to subunit inactivated influenza vaccine. MiXCR was run by TCRdb on the RT-PCR reads, yielding one entry per CDR3 protein. The sample shows hundreds of thousands of distinct CDR3 sequences, approximately 23% of them seen only once. The sample was PBMCs from blood, taken 21 months after vaccination. The origin of the receptors is a man between 50 and 69 years old who received an inactivated influenza vaccine.

The chain uses TRBV12-3 or TRBV12-4 and TRBJ2-1; D is unclear. V dropped 1 base and J dropped 8 bases, with 9 bases sitting between them. This CDR3 contains 13 residues. The CDR3 spells CASSLVRYHEQFF. CDR3 DNA: TGTGCCAGCAGTTTAGTCCGATACCATGAGCAGTTCTTC.

The rearrangement links TRBV29-1 to TRBJ1-3, with 9 nucleotides matching TRBD1. CDR3 size: 18 residues. Trimming cost V 2 bases and J 0 bases; bases outside gene matches: 11. The V gene's germline CDR1 is SQVTM and CDR2 ANQGSEA. CDR3 loop: CSVEQGGQGRISGNTIYF. Written as DNA, the CDR3 is TGCAGCGTTGAACAAGGTGGACAGGGGAGAATCTCTGGAAACACCATATATTTT.

The V call is TRBV7-9, the J call TRBJ2-1; a weak D match, TRBD1 (5 bases). Germline V gene sequence: CDR1 SEHNR, CDR2 FQNEAQ (reference sequence). V was trimmed by 3 bases and J by 6 bases, leaving 21 bases between them. The CDR3 runs to 17 residues. The CDR3 nucleotides are TGTGCCAGCAGCTTTACATCAGGGCTATTTATCGGCAATGAGCAGTTCTTC. It encodes CASSFTSGLFIGNEQFF.

In this sample, this clonotype turned up a few times. V is TRBV5-1 and J is TRBJ1-4, with 7 bases lining up with TRBD1. V shed 4 bases, J shed 11 bases, and the junction held 29 bases outside the gene matches. The V gene's germline CDR1 is SGHRS and CDR2 YFSETQ. The CDR3 is 20 amino acids. DNA for the CDR3: TGCGCCAGCAGCCCAAGCCCGGGACAGTATGGGATTATCAAAATGAGGAAACTGTTTTTT. Protein: CASSPSPGQYGIIKMRKLFF.

This clonotype has ten or more counts. This chain links TRBV20-1 with TRBJ1-5; 10 nucleotides match TRBD1. J lost 5 bases, V lost 4 bases, and 5 bases had no gene match. CDR3 size: 14 residues. CDR1 and CDR2 from the germline V gene are DFQATT and SNEGSKA (reference sequence). In DNA, the CDR3 is TGCAGTGCTATGCCGGGACAGGGGTATCAGCCCCAGCATTTT. Translation: CSAMPGQGYQPQHF.

This clonotype was found a few times. This rearrangement joins TRBV20-1 to TRBJ2-7; D might be TRBD1 (5 bases). V was cut by 5 bases and J by 2 bases, with 16 bases left in between. Germline CDR1 is DFQATT and CDR2 is SNEGSKA (reference sequence). The CDR3 runs to 14 residues. CDR3 residues: CSAYGAGQAYEQYF. The CDR3 DNA reads TGCAGTGCTTATGGGGCAGGACAAGCCTACGAGCAGTACTTC.

The chain combines TRBV29-1 with TRBJ2-7; tentatively, D is TRBD1 or TRBD2 (5 bases each). Germline CDR1 is SQVTM and CDR2 is ANQGSEA. This CDR3 contains 12 residues. Trimming took off 8 bases at V and 4 bases at J, with 15 bases between the two ends. The CDR3 bases are TGCAGCCACCGGGACGGAAATTACGAGCAGTACTTC. Its translation is CSHRDGNYEQYF.

This chain's CDR3 is CAILGGNTEAFF. The CDR3 DNA reads as TGTGCCATACTGGGGGGGAACACTGAAGCTTTCTTT. This rearrangement joins TRBV2 to TRBJ1-1; TRBD1 might be the D (5 bases). Looked up from germline, CDR1 is SNHLY and CDR2 is FYNNEI. The CDR3 loop spans 12 amino acids. The V end lost 10 bases, the J end lost 1 base, and 10 bases lay between the germline ends.

This clonotype was seen only a few times. J is TRBJ2-3 and V is TRBV20-1, with 7 positions matching TRBD2. The germline gives CDR1 DFQATT, CDR2 SNEGSKA (reference sequence). The CDR3 is made up of 14 amino acids. The junction had 7 bases not matched to a gene; V was cut back by 3 bases and J by 4 bases. The DNA for the CDR3 is TGCAGTGCTAGTAGCGCTAGCGGTTCAGATACGCAGTATTTT. Its translation: CSASSASGSDTQYF.

This clonotype occurred a few times. The chain recombines TRBV5-6 with TRBJ1-5; 11 nucleotides match TRBD1. The CDR3 totals 15 residues. The J segment lost 6 bases and the V segment lost 3 bases, leaving 5 bases of the junction unmatched. From germline, CDR1 is SGHDT and CDR2 YYEEEE. The CDR3 is CASSWGQGVPQPQHF. CDR3 sequence (DNA): TGTGCCAGCAGCTGGGGACAGGGGGTTCCTCAGCCCCAGCATTTT. Variable domain in full (rest from reference TRBV5-6 and TRBJ1-5): DAGVTQSPTHLIKTRGQQVTLRCSPKSGHDTVSWYQQALGQGPQFIFQYYEEEERQRGNFPDRFSGHQFPNYSSELNVNALLLGDSALYLCASSWGQGVPQPQHFGDGTRLSIL.

This clonotype was found many times. This chain connects TRBV15 to TRBJ1-5; D gene ambiguous. The V end lost 6 bases, the J end lost 0 bases, and 12 bases lay between the germline ends. The CDR3 consists of 15 residues. Germline lookup yields CDR1 LNHNV and CDR2 YYDKDF (reference sequence). The CDR3 loop is CATSPAKNSNQPQHF. The CDR3 nucleotides are TGTGCCACCAGTCCCGCCAAAAATAGCAATCAGCCCCAGCATTTT.

V usage is TRBV27 and J usage is TRBJ1-1, with 10 nucleotides matching TRBD1. Germline V gives CDR1 MNHEY, CDR2 SMNVEV (reference sequence). J lost 3 bases, V lost 3 bases, and 13 bases had no gene match. This CDR3 region has 18 residues. The CDR3 is CASSFYTYDRGLYTEAFF. CDR3 sequence (DNA): TGTGCCAGCAGTTTTTATACTTACGACAGGGGGCTCTACACTGAAGCTTTCTTT.

This clonotype has at least ten counts. V is TRBV28 and J is TRBJ1-5, with a tentative D call TRBD1 (5 bases). CDR1 and CDR2 from the germline V gene are MDHEN and SYDVKM. Deletions cut 3 bases from V and 10 bases from J, with 19 bases between. This CDR3 region has 15 residues. DNA for the CDR3: TGTGCCAGCAGTTTCCGTCTTGAGGGGCTTGAACCCCAGCATTTT. Protein: CASSFRLEGLEPQHF.

The chain employs TRBV4-2 and TRBJ2-7, with D possibly TRBD1 on 5 matching bases. Germline V CDR1 and CDR2: LGHNA, YNFKEQ. V was cut by 0 bases and J by 5 bases, with 17 bases left in between. The CDR3 is 16 residues long. The CDR3 sequence: CASSQERQSSSDEQYF. For the CDR3, the DNA is TGTGCCAGCAGCCAAGAACGACAGTCGAGCTCGGACGAGCAGTACTTC.

CDR3 loop: CASSQEGTGSSYNEQFF. The CDR3 region has the DNA TGCGCCAGCAGCCAAGAGGGGACAGGGAGCTCCTACAATGAGCAGTTCTTC. The J gene is TRBJ2-1, the V gene TRBV4-3; 9 bases agree with TRBD1. The V gene end was trimmed by 0 bases and the J gene end by 0 bases; junction bases not matched to a gene: 3. Looked up from germline, CDR1 is LGHNA and CDR2 is YSLEER. The CDR3 has 17 amino acids.

The chain links TRBV7-2 to TRBJ2-2; 7 bases map to TRBD1. Germline CDR1 and CDR2: SGHTA and FQGNSA. The CDR3 sequence is 14 residues long. Trimming cost V 5 bases and J 7 bases; bases outside gene matches: 7. The CDR3 nucleotides read TGTGCCAGCAGCCCCGCGTGGACAGGCGGGGAGCTGTTTTTT. Amino acid sequence: CASSPAWTGGELFF.

This clonotype was seen more than once but under ten times. The chain employs TRBV24-1 and TRBJ1-1, with D uncertain. CDR1 and CDR2 (germline): KGHDR, SFDVKD. Trimming cost V 7 bases and J 5 bases, with 7 bases left between them. This CDR3 is built from 11 residues. CDR3 region: CATRGGTEAFF. The CDR3 DNA sequence: TGTGCCACCAGGGGTGGGACTGAAGCTTTCTTT.

In DNA, the CDR3 is TGCGCCAGCAGCTTGGGACAGGGGGCTGGCAATCAGCCCCAGCATTTT. This sequence encodes CASSLGQGAGNQPQHF. The genes are TRBV5-1 and TRBJ1-5, with 10 bases aligning to TRBD1. This CDR3 region has 16 residues. V was pared by 0 bases and J by 2 bases, with 2 bases of the junction left unmatched. Germline V gene lookup returns CDR1 SGHRS and CDR2 YFSETQ.

This clonotype occurred a few times. The rearrangement uses TRBV7-9 and TRBJ1-1; D might be TRBD1 (5 bases). From germline, CDR1 is SEHNR and CDR2 FQNEAQ (reference sequence). The V gene lost 7 bases and the J gene lost 3 bases, with 18 bases spanning the gap. The CDR3 has 15 residues. CDR3 sequence (DNA): TGTGCCAGCATAAGCCGGGGCGGGCGGGACACTGAAGCTTTCTTT. This codes for CASISRGGRDTEAFF.

This clonotype was detected only a few times. The chain uses TRBV5-6 and TRBJ2-7, with 9 bases that match TRBD1. V gave up 0 bases and J gave up 3 bases; unmatched junction bases: 1. CDR1 and CDR2 (germline): SGHDT, YYEEEE. The CDR3 extends over 14 amino acids. The CDR3 loop reads CASSLGTGVYEQYF. As DNA, the CDR3 is TGTGCCAGCAGCTTGGGGACAGGGGTCTACGAGCAGTACTTC.

The rearrangement uses TRBV4-3 and TRBJ1-2; a weak D match, TRBD1 (6 bases). CDR1 and CDR2 from the germline V gene are LGHNA and YSLEER. This CDR3 is 16 amino acids long. Trimming took 1 base from V and 4 from J, leaving 16 bases between them. CDR3 protein: CASSQGSSSGAYGYTF. The DNA of the CDR3 is TGCGCCAGCAGCCAAGGCTCGAGTTCAGGGGCCTATGGCTACACCTTC.

This clonotype was observed a handful of times. The V gene is TRBV6-1, the J gene TRBJ1-6; TRBD1 is a possible D gene (5 bases). Trimming removed 6 bases at V and 0 bases at J, with 9 bases between. Germline lookup yields CDR1 MNHNS and CDR2 SASEGT. The CDR3 spans 15 residues. For the CDR3, the DNA is TGTGCCAGCAGCTTCGACAGCTCCTATAATTCACCCCTCCACTTT. Translated: CASSFDSSYNSPLHF.

Many counts were recorded for this clonotype. The CDR3 protein is CASTEYGDTEAFF. CDR3 DNA sequence: TGTGCCAGCACAGAGTACGGGGACACTGAAGCTTTCTTT. The chain uses TRBV19 and TRBJ1-1; D unclear. From germline, CDR1 is LNHDA and CDR2 SQIVND (reference sequence). The ends were cut back, 9 bases at V and 3 bases at J, with 14 bases in the middle. This CDR3 region has 13 residues.

This chain links TRBV7-8 with TRBJ1-5, with no clear D. CDR3 size: 14 residues. Germline assignment: CDR1 SGHVS and CDR2 FQNEAQ. V was pared by 0 bases and J by 5 bases, with 8 bases between. CDR3 bases: TGTGCCAGCAGCTTAGCTTTGCATGATCAGCCCCAGCATTTT. It yields the protein CASSLALHDQPQHF.

The V call is TRBV20-1, the J call TRBJ2-7; 7 bases agree with TRBD2. There are 13 residues in the CDR3. The V segment lost 6 bases and the J segment 3 bases; nucleotides outside the gene matches: 8. Germline V gene lookup returns CDR1 DFQATT and CDR2 SNEGSKA (reference sequence). The CDR3 is CSAWDYGGYEQYF. The CDR3 DNA reads TGCAGTGCGTGGGACTACGGCGGCTACGAGCAGTACTTC.

This clonotype appeared many times. This sequence joins TRBV28 and TRBJ1-5, with 7 nucleotides matching TRBD1. In germline, CDR1 is MDHEN, CDR2 SYDVKM. The V and J ends lost 5 bases and 3 bases, in that order; junction bases with no gene match: 19. This CDR3 is 19 amino acids long. The CDR3 DNA sequence: TGTGCCAGCAGTAGATTAAGGGGGCTGGGGGTTTCGAACAATCAGCCCCAGCATTTT. This encodes CASSRLRGLGVSNNQPQHF.